Below, one TCR beta chain is given with its context. The sample belongs to a study of regulatory T cells in long-lasting Graves disease. In the study overall: Patients with persistent Graves' disease had over 5 years of antithyroid drugs and persistent TSH receptor antibodies.

Time point meaning: persistent/refractory GD, antithyroid drugs over 5 years with positive TRAb. The TCR library used RNA extracted from PBMCs. The patients were drawn from one endocrinology department in Xi'an, China. Approximately 9.6 milliliters of peripheral blood were drawn into EDTA tubes. Construction of the TCR beta libraries employed iRepertoire HTBI primers in conjunction with Arm-PCR of CDR3 regions. In the study's own analysis: The study identified under 80 TRBV and some 15 TRBJ segments across samples. TCRdb itself ran the multiplex PCR reads through MiXCR, one entry per CDR3 protein. The V and J calls follow TCRdb's processing rather than the paper's. The repertoire includes 350,000 to 450,000 distinct CDR3 sequences, roughly 20% of them detected once, and about a fifth sits in the top ten. The germline V and J ends were trimmed by 6 bases and 0 bases, with 18 bases remaining between them. The CDR3 totals 18 residues. CDR1 KGHSH and CDR2 LQKENI come from the germline V gene.

The V call is TRBV18, the J call TRBJ2-6; D possibly uses TRBD1 or TRBD2 (6 bases each). The material was peripheral blood mononuclear cells (PBMCs), obtained when the disease was refractory, from a patient treated with antithyroid drugs. The receptor was derived from a female donor with Graves disease. CDR3 coding DNA: TGTGCCAGCTCCAGAAGTATAGGGGGGAACTCTGGGGCCAACGTCCTGACTTTC. Amino acids: CASSRSIGGNSGANVLTF.